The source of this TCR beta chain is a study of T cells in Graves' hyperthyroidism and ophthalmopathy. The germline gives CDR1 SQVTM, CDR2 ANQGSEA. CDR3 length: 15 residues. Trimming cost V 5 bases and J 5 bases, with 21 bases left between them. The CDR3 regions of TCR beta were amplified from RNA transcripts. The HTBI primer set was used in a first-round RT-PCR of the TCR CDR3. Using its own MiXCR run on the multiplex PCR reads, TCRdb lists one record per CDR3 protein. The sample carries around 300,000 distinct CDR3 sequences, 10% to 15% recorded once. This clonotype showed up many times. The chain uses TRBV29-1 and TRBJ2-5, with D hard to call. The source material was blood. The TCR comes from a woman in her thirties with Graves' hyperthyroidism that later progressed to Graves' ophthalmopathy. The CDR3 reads CSVHSGWGSEETQYF. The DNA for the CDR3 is TGCAGCGTTCACTCAGGCTGGGGATCGGAGGAGACCCAGTACTTC.